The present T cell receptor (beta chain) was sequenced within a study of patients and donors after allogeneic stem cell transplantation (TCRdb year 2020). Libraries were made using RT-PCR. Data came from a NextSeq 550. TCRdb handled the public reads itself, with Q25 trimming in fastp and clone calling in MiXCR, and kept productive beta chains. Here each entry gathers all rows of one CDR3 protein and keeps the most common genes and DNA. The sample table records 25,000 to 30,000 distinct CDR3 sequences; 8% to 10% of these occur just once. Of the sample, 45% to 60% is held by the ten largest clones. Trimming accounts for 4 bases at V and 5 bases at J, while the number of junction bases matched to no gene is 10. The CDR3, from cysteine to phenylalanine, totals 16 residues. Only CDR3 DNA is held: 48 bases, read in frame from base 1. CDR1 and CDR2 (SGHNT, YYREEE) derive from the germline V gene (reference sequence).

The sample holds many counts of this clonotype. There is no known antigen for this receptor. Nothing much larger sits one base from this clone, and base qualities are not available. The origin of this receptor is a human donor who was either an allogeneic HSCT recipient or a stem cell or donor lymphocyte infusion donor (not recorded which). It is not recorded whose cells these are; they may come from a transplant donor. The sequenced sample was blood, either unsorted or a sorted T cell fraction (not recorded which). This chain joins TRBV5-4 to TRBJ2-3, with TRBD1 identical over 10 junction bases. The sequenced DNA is TGTGCCAGCAGCCCACCCGGGACAGGGGCCGTAGATACGCAGTATTTT. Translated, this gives CASSPPGTGAVDTQYF.